A single count supports the clone carrying this TCR beta chain. The length of the CDR3 is 17 residues. Germline CDR1 MNHEY, CDR2 SVGEGT. Trimming removed 0 bases from V and 7 bases from J; junction bases left unmatched: 10. The data derive from a study of blood T cells in healthy people across ages. Next came a second PCR, run for about 7 to 11 cycles, which used a sample-barcoded 5' primer along with a J-beta primer mix. One entry per CDR3 protein, called by TCRdb with MiXCR from the 5' RACE reads. This table has hundreds of thousands of distinct CDR3 sequences, approximately 40% appearing once. This chain connects TRBV6-2 or TRBV6-3 to TRBJ2-1, with TRBD2 matching 9 bases. Sequencing input: blood. This TCR derives from a man older than 75 in good health. CDR3 protein: CASSYSTPSGELNEQFF. The CDR3 region has the DNA TGTGCCAGCAGTTACTCGACTCCTAGCGGGGAATTGAATGAGCAGTTCTTC.